This is a list of T cell receptor beta chains from one sample in a study of blood T cell repertoires in COVID-19. The assay was immunoSEQ multiplex PCR, and TCRdb's table has in-frame clones only and misses some. This table has 270,000 or so clones, 65% to 90% appearing once. Sequencing was done on a sample of peripheral blood. Source of these receptors: a human donor in a cohort sampled during active COVID-19. The CDR3 runs from the conserved cysteine through the conserved F or W. D genes are given only for firm matches. Size tells how often a clone was seen (once, few, many) or the class of an expanded clone, and some rows leave it out.

TRBD2	TRBV28	TRBJ2-1	.	CAVRTSGNNEQFF	TGTGCCGTTCGGACTAGCGGTAACAATGAGCAGTTCTTC
.	TRBV7-2	TRBJ1-5	.	CASSPQGSNQPQHF	TGTGCCAGCAGCCCTCAGGGGAGCAATCAGCCCCAGCATTTT
TRBD1	TRBV3-1/TRBV3-2	TRBJ1-2	.	CASSRGQGYGYTF	TGTGCCAGCAGCCGGGGACAGGGCTATGGCTACACCTTC
.	TRBV9	TRBJ2-1	.	CASSFKPGSYNEQFF	TGTGCCAGCAGCTTTAAACCCGGCTCCTACAATGAGCAGTTCTTC
TRBD2	TRBV19	TRBJ2-2	.	CASSTRTSLATGELFF	TGTGCCAGTAGTACCCGGACTAGTTTAGCGACCGGGGAGCTGTTTTTT
.	TRBV27	TRBJ2-3	once	CASGRLVQAVATQYF	TGTGCCAGCGGCCGACTAGTGCAAGCGGTAGCTACGCAGTATTTT
TRBD2	TRBV5-4	TRBJ2-5	.	CASSLRAGAVTQYF	TGTGCCAGCAGCTTGCGGGCGGGAGCGGTGACCCAGTACTTC
TRBD2	TRBV29-1	TRBJ2-5	.	CSARTSGSTRETQYF	TGCAGCGCTCGGACTAGCGGGAGTACTCGAGAGACCCAGTACTTC
.	TRBV9	TRBJ2-1	.	CASSVAPSPLGDEQFF	TGTGCCAGCAGCGTAGCTCCATCCCCCCTCGGGGATGAGCAGTTCTTC
TRBD1	TRBV27	TRBJ2-7	.	CASATDRVSYEQYF	TGTGCCAGCGCCACAGACAGGGTATCCTACGAGCAGTACTTC
.	TRBV2	TRBJ2-7	.	CASLSSRGYEQYF	TGTGCCAGCTTGTCGAGTCGGGGTTACGAGCAGTACTTC
TRBD1	TRBV4-1	TRBJ1-1	.	CASRRSGGLGTFF	TGCGCCAGCAGGCGATCAGGGGGCCTCGGAACTTTCTTT
.	TRBV27	TRBJ2-2	.	CASSSGTSPNGELFF	TGTGCCAGCAGTTCCGGTACTAGCCCCAACGGGGAGCTGTTTTTT
TRBD2	TRBV11-2	TRBJ2-5	.	CASSFATSAETQYF	TGTGCCAGCAGCTTCGCTACTAGCGCGGAGACCCAGTACTTC
.	TRBV12-3/TRBV12-4	TRBJ1-1	.	CASSPGPEAFF	TGTGCCAGCAGTCCAGGTCCTGAAGCTTTCTTT
.	TRBV12-3/TRBV12-4	TRBJ1-2	many	CASSLGGTGGYTF	TGTGCCAGCAGTTTGGGGGGAACGGGCGGCTACACCTTC
TRBD2	TRBV6-6	TRBJ2-7	.	CASTLNQLAEGYEQYF	TGTGCCAGCACCCTAAATCAACTAGCGGAGGGCTACGAGCAGTACTTC
TRBD1	TRBV6-5	TRBJ1-5	.	CASSYSDDREQPQHF	TGTGCCAGCAGTTACTCGGATGACAGGGAACAGCCCCAGCATTTT
.	TRBV7-9	TRBJ2-2	.	CASGPISNTGELFF	TGTGCCAGCGGGCCCATTTCCAACACCGGGGAGCTGTTTTTT
.	TRBV12-3/TRBV12-4	TRBJ2-1	.	CASSLARAEQFF	TGTGCCAGCAGTTTAGCGCGGGCTGAGCAGTTCTTC
TRBD2	TRBV5-1	TRBJ2-1	few	CASSVTGTSYNEQFF	TGCGCCAGCAGCGTCACCGGGACTAGCTATAATGAGCAGTTCTTC
.	TRBV7-9	TRBJ2-5	once	CASSLDSQETQYF	TGTGCCAGCAGCTTAGACTCCCAAGAGACCCAGTACTTC
TRBD2	TRBV5-1	TRBJ2-2	once	CASRDYTNTGELFF	TGCGCCAGCCGGGACTACACAAACACCGGGGAGCTGTTTTTT
.	TRBV7-2	TRBJ1-3	.	CASSLGVGNTIYF	TGTGCCAGCAGCTTAGGAGTTGGAAACACCATATATTTT
.	TRBV28	TRBJ2-2	.	CASSLNTGELFF	TGTGCCAGCAGCCTTAACACCGGGGAGCTGTTTTTT
TRBD1	TRBV7-9	TRBJ1-1	.	CASSRGQGNTEAFF	TGTGCCAGCAGCCGCGGACAGGGGAACACTGAAGCTTTCTTT
.	TRBV5-1	TRBJ2-7	.	CASSLGTSEQYF	TGCGCCAGCAGCCTTGGGACTTCCGAGCAGTACTTC
.	TRBV4-3	TRBJ1-5	.	CASSQEENQPQHF	TGCGCCAGCAGCCAAGAGGAGAATCAGCCCCAGCATTTT
TRBD2	TRBV2	TRBJ2-3	.	CATQTGERGDTQYF	TGTGCCACCCAGACGGGGGAGCGGGGAGATACGCAGTATTTT
.	TRBV15	TRBJ2-1	.	CATSGRGYNEQFF	TGTGCCACCAGCGGAAGGGGTTACAATGAGCAGTTCTTC
TRBD1	TRBV5-3	TRBJ1-2	.	CARSWDRPYGYTF	TGTGCCAGAAGCTGGGACAGACCCTATGGCTACACCTTC
TRBD2	TRBV7-9	TRBJ2-1	.	CASSLGASGDLEQFF	TGTGCCAGCAGCTTAGGGGCTAGCGGGGACCTTGAACAGTTCTTC
TRBD1	TRBV3-1/TRBV3-2	TRBJ1-6	.	CASSPDRDSSPLHF	TGTGCCAGCAGCCCGGACAGGGACTCGTCACCCCTCCACTTT
.	TRBV7-2	TRBJ1-1	once	CASSLGANTEAFF	TGTGCCAGCAGCTTAGGGGCGAACACTGAAGCTTTCTTT
TRBD1	TRBV6-5	TRBJ2-7	.	CASSRGQASSYEQYF	TGTGCCAGCAGCCGGGGACAGGCGAGCTCCTACGAGCAGTACTTC
TRBD1	TRBV5-1	TRBJ1-3	once	CASSQTGGSGNTIYF	TGCGCCAGCAGCCAAACAGGGGGCTCTGGAAACACCATATATTTT
.	TRBV9	TRBJ1-3	few	CASKGAGNTIYF	TGTGCCAGCAAAGGGGCAGGAAACACCATATATTTT
.	TRBV5-1	TRBJ1-3	once	CASSLAAIGLGNTIYF	TGCGCCAGCAGCTTGGCCGCTATCGGGTTAGGAAACACCATATATTTT
.	TRBV6-2/TRBV6-3	TRBJ1-1	.	CASSYSDSRAHTEAFF	TGTGCCAGCAGTTACTCGGACAGTCGGGCGCACACTGAAGCTTTCTTT
.	TRBV6-4	TRBJ2-7	.	CASEPLPRTFYEQYF	TGTGCCAGCGAGCCCCTTCCCCGAACTTTCTACGAGCAGTACTTC
TRBD2	TRBV5-4	TRBJ2-7	.	CASSPYSGRSYEQYF	TGTGCCAGCAGCCCATATAGCGGGAGGAGCTACGAGCAGTACTTC
TRBD1	TRBV6-5	TRBJ1-4	.	CASRGQGFEKLFF	TGTGCCAGCAGAGGACAGGGTTTTGAAAAACTGTTTTTT
TRBD2	TRBV11-2	TRBJ2-5	.	CASSLGLRLAGGLETQYF	TGTGCCAGCAGCTTAGGTTTGAGACTAGCGGGAGGCCTAGAGACCCAGTACTTC
TRBD2	TRBV7-8	TRBJ2-5	.	CASSLAGAGGETQYF	TGTGCCAGCAGCCTCGCAGGAGCGGGAGGGGAGACCCAGTACTTC
TRBD2	TRBV6-2/TRBV6-3	TRBJ2-7	.	CASSPRTSGRAYEQYF	TGTGCCAGCAGTCCCAGGACTAGCGGGAGGGCCTACGAGCAGTACTTC
TRBD1	TRBV9	TRBJ2-3	.	CASSVNSGQGASPDTQYF	TGTGCCAGCAGCGTAAATTCAGGTCAGGGGGCGAGCCCAGATACGCAGTATTTT
TRBD2	TRBV6-2/TRBV6-3	TRBJ2-3	once	CASSYKRAGTSGSQADTQYF	TGTGCCAGCAGTTACAAGAGGGCCGGGACTAGCGGGAGTCAAGCAGATACGCAGTATTTT
.	TRBV6-1	TRBJ1-5	.	CASSEHRVGDQPQHF	TGTGCCAGCAGTGAACATCGAGTCGGTGATCAGCCCCAGCATTTT
.	TRBV10-3	TRBJ2-7	once	CAISESYRARGYEQYF	TGTGCCATCAGTGAGTCTTACAGGGCTCGTGGATACGAGCAGTACTTC
.	TRBV25-1	TRBJ1-2	.	CASSPGGGRGYTF	TGTGCCAGCAGTCCGGGAGGGGGTAGGGGCTACACCTTC
.	TRBV28	TRBJ2-1	.	CASSRGGRRVSEQFF	TGTGCCAGCAGTCGAGGGGGCAGGAGGGTTAGTGAGCAGTTCTTC
TRBD2	TRBV15	TRBJ2-1	.	CATSSLAGGEQFF	TGTGCCACCAGCAGCCTAGCGGGAGGCGAGCAGTTCTTC
.	TRBV19	TRBJ2-1	.	CASWGASGINEQFF	TGTGCCAGTTGGGGGGCTAGCGGTATCAATGAGCAGTTCTTC